The 2 T cell receptor beta chains below were found in one sample sequenced in a study of cytomegalovirus exposure and HLA in healthy donors. PCR involved 60 Vbeta and 13 Jbeta primers. Sequencing used immunoSEQ multiplex PCR; TCRdb keeps in-frame clones, though not all of them. Among approximately 150,000 clones, less than 85% were seen once, and the ten largest hold 6% to 6.5%. The sequenced sample consisted of PBMCs. The receptor set was obtained from a man over 45 in good health and CMV-seropositive.

The CDR3 protein is CASSTGDNYGYTF. The CDR3, as DNA: TGTGCCAGCAGCACGGGGGATAACTATGGCTACACCTTC. This chain links TRBV9 with TRBJ1-2, with D possibly TRBD1 on 5 matching bases. Trimming cost V 4 bases and J 1 base, with 8 bases left between them. The germline gives CDR1 SGDLS, CDR2 YYNGEE. CDR3 length equals 13 residues.

V is TRBV19 and J is TRBJ2-1; 13 nucleotides agree with TRBD2. The CDR3 has 15 amino acids. V shed 5 bases and J 8 bases; nucleotides not matched to a gene: 6. Per germline, CDR1 LNHDA and CDR2 SQIVND (reference sequence). CDR3 DNA: TGTGCCAGTAGTTTCGGGACTAGCGGGACCTATGAGCAGTTCTTC. The encoded protein is CASSFGTSGTYEQFF.